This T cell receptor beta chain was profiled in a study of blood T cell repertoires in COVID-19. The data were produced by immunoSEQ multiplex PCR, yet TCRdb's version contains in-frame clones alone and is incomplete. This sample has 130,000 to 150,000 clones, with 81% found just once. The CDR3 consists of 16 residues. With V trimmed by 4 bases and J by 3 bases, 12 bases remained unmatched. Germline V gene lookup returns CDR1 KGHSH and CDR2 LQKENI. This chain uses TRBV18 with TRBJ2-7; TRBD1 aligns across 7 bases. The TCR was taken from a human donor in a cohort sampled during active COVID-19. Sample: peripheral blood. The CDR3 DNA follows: TGTGCCAGCTCACAATTAATCCCGGGACAGTTCTACGAGCAGTACTTC. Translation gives CASSQLIPGQFYEQYF. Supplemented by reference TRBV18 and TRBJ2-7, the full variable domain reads NAGVMQNPRHLVRRRGQEARLRCSPMKGHSHVYWYRQLPEEGLKFMVYLQKENIIDESGMPKERFSAEFPKEGPSILRIQQVVRGDSAAYFCASSQLIPGQFYEQYFGPGTRLTVT.